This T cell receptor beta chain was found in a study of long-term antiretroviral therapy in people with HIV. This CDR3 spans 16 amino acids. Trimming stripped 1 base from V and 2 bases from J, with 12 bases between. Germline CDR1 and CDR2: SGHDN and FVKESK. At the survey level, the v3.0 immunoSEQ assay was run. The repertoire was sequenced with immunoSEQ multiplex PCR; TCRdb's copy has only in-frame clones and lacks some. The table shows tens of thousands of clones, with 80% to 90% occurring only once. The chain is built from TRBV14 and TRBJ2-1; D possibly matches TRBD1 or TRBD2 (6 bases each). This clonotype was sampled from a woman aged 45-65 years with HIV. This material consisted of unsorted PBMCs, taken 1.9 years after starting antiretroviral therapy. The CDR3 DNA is TGTGCCAGCAGCCAAGTGCCCGGGGGCACCTACAATGAGCAGTTCTTC. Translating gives CASSQVPGGTYNEQFF.